The next 14 T cell receptor beta chains were all read from a single sample in a study of T cell responses to AZD1222 COVID-19 vaccine. The method was immunoSEQ multiplex PCR; TCRdb's version includes in-frame clones alone and lacks a portion of them. The data contain about 180,000 clones, 85% to 90% of them singletons. Source: peripheral blood, taken 28 days after the second AZD1222 dose. All receptors derive from an adult who received the AZD1222 COVID-19 vaccine.

This rearrangement joins TRBV3-1 (or the pseudogene TRBV3-2) to TRBJ2-1; 11 bases are a match to TRBD2. V lost 7 bases, J lost 11 bases, and 16 bases stayed unmatched. This CDR3 has 16 residues. The germline gives CDR1 LGHDT, CDR2 YNNKEL (reference sequence). The CDR3 coding sequence is TGTGCCAGCACCCCCCCGGGACTAGCGGCAAAGGAAAAGCAGTTCTTC. Its protein product is CASTPPGLAAKEKQFF.

CDR3 nucleotide sequence: TGTGCCAGCAGTGAAGTGGGGGGTGGAGGCTATGGCTACACCTTC. Translation: CASSEVGGGGYGYTF. This chain connects TRBV2 to TRBJ1-2, with D possibly matching TRBD1 (5 bases). Trimming took 1 base from V and 4 from J, leaving 13 bases between them. The germline V gene has CDR1 SNHLY and CDR2 FYNNEI. This CDR3 is 15 amino acids long.

The rearrangement joins TRBV6-2 or TRBV6-3 to TRBJ2-7; 8 bases are shared with TRBD2. The CDR3 extends over 18 amino acids. V gave up 5 bases and J gave up 5 bases; unmatched junction bases: 20. The germline V gene has CDR1 MNHEY and CDR2 SVGEGT. This chain's CDR3 is CASSGGRRGAPPSHEQYF. Written as DNA, the CDR3 is TGTGCCAGCAGTGGTGGGAGGCGGGGGGCCCCCCCCTCTCACGAGCAGTACTTC.

This chain connects TRBV11-1 to TRBJ1-1, with D tentatively TRBD1 (6 bases). Germline V gene lookup returns CDR1 SGHAT and CDR2 FQDESV (reference sequence). The CDR3 consists of 13 residues. The V gene lost 4 bases and the J gene lost 5 bases, with 11 bases spanning the gap. The CDR3 coding sequence is TGTGCCAGCAGCTCAATAGGGGGGACTGAAGCTTTCTTT. Protein: CASSSIGGTEAFF.

The chain uses TRBV6-6 and TRBJ1-2, with a tentative D call TRBD1 (5 bases). This CDR3 is 16 amino acids long. CDR1 is MNHNY, CDR2 SVGAGI, per germline (reference sequence). Trimming pared 4 bases from V and 0 bases from J, leaving 15 bases between. CDR3 loop: CASSFGASLTNYGYTF. CDR3 bases: TGTGCCAGCAGTTTCGGGGCCTCTCTGACTAACTATGGCTACACCTTC.

The V gene is TRBV5-6, the J gene TRBJ2-7; 10 nucleotides match TRBD2. In germline, CDR1 is SGHDT, CDR2 YYEEEE. The V and J ends lost 4 bases and 3 bases, in that order; junction bases with no gene match: 10. The CDR3 totals 16 residues. CDR3 loop: CASSPRGSGGNYEQYF. The CDR3 region has the DNA TGTGCCAGCAGCCCTCGAGGTAGCGGGGGGAACTACGAGCAGTACTTC.

DNA of the CDR3: TGCGCCAGCAGTCCCCCAGGGCTAGCCGAGCAGTACTTC. Its translation: CASSPPGLAEQYF. V usage is TRBV23-1 and J usage is TRBJ2-7, with D possibly called TRBD1 or TRBD2 (5 bases each). TRBV23-1 belongs to the ORF category, with a function that is uncertain. V was shortened by 4 bases and J by 6 bases, with 13 bases between the two germline ends. The CDR3 extends over 13 amino acids.

In the case of this clone: The sample has other DNA sequences that encode this CDR3 too. The gene calls are TRBV18 and TRBJ1-4, with a weak D call TRBD1 (5 bases). Trimming removed 3 bases at V and 0 bases at J, with 5 bases between. CDR1 is KGHSH and CDR2 is LQKENI in the germline V gene. The CDR3 has 14 residues. Here the CDR3 reads CASSPTATNEKLFF. In DNA form, the CDR3 reads TGTGCCAGCTCACCGACAGCAACTAATGAAAAACTGTTTTTT.

The CDR3 here is CASRRDKKGEAFF. CDR3 nucleotides: TGTGCCAGTAGACGGGACAAAAAGGGGGAAGCTTTCTTT. The rearrangement links TRBV19 to TRBJ1-1; D may be TRBD1 (6 bases). CDR3 size: 13 residues. V lost 6 bases, J lost 8 bases, and 16 bases lay in between. Germline CDR1 is LNHDA and CDR2 is SQIVND (reference sequence). Full variable domain (missing parts from reference TRBV19 and TRBJ1-1): DGGITQSPKYLFRKEGQNVTLSCEQNLNHDAMYWYRQDPGQGLRLIYYSQIVNDFQKGDIAEGYSVSREKKESFPLTVTSAQKNPTAFYLCASRRDKKGEAFFGQGTRLTVV.

This clone was counted a single time. This chain connects TRBV19 to TRBJ2-1, with D tentatively TRBD2 (7 bases). The germline V and J ends were trimmed by 3 bases and 2 bases, with 11 bases remaining between them. The CDR3 runs to 15 residues. The germline V gene encodes CDR1 LNHDA and CDR2 SQIVND (reference sequence). CDR3 loop: CASSITGGPYNEQFF. The CDR3 nucleotides are TGTGCCAGTAGTATTACGGGGGGCCCCTACAATGAGCAGTTCTTC. Looking up the rest from reference TRBV19 and TRBJ2-1 gives the full variable domain: DGGITQSPKYLFRKEGQNVTLSCEQNLNHDAMYWYRQDPGQGLRLIYYSQIVNDFQKGDIAEGYSVSREKKESFPLTVTSAQKNPTAFYLCASSITGGPYNEQFFGPGTRLTVL.

The chain joins TRBV5-8 to TRBJ2-5; D gene ambiguous. V gave up 4 bases and J gave up 5 bases, with 18 bases separating them. Germline assignment: CDR1 SGHTS and CDR2 YDEGEE. The CDR3 length is 15 residues. The CDR3: CASSPGWTDRETQYF. CDR3 DNA sequence: TGTGCCAGCAGCCCCGGATGGACCGACCGGGAGACCCAGTACTTC.

This clone was found once. V usage is TRBV28 and J usage is TRBJ1-2, with no clear D. Trimming pared 5 bases from V and 2 bases from J, leaving 12 bases between. The CDR3 totals 14 residues. Germline-derived CDR1 and CDR2 are MDHEN and SYDVKM. In DNA, the CDR3 is TGTGCCAGCAGTCTCAGGAATCTCAACTATGGCTACACCTTC. Amino acid sequence: CASSLRNLNYGYTF.

This chain links TRBV6-5 with TRBJ2-7; no reliable D call. The CDR3 contains 15 residues. The germline V and J ends were trimmed by 6 bases and 0 bases, with 15 bases remaining between them. CDR1 is MNHEY, CDR2 SVGAGI, per germline. CDR3 bases: TGTGCCAGCAGACATCGGGCAGAATCCTCCTACGAGCAGTACTTC. It encodes CASRHRAESSYEQYF.

This clone was observed a few times. The J gene is TRBJ2-2, the V gene TRBV6-5, with 8 bases fitting TRBD2. CDR1 is MNHEY, CDR2 SVGAGI, per germline. The CDR3 totals 16 residues. V lost 3 bases and J lost 4; bases outside the gene matches: 7. CDR3: CASSYPSGGGTGELFF. The DNA for the CDR3 is TGTGCCAGCAGTTATCCCAGCGGGGGAGGCACCGGGGAGCTGTTTTTT.